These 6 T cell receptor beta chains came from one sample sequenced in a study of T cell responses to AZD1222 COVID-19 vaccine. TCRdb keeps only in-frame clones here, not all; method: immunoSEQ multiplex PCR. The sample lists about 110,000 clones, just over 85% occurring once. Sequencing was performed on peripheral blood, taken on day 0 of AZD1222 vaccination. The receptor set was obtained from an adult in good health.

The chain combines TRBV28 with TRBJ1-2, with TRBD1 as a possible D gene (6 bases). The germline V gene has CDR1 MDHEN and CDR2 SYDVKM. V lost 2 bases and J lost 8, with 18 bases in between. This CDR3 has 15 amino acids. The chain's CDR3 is CASSLMRGMPRGYTF. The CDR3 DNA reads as TGTGCCAGCAGTTTAATGAGGGGGATGCCTAGGGGCTACACCTTC.

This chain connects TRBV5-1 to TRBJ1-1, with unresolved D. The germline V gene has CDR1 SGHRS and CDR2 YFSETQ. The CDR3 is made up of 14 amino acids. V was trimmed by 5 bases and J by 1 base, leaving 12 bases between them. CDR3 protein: CASRARLGNTEAFF. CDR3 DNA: TGCGCCAGCAGGGCCCGTCTCGGGAACACTGAAGCTTTCTTT.

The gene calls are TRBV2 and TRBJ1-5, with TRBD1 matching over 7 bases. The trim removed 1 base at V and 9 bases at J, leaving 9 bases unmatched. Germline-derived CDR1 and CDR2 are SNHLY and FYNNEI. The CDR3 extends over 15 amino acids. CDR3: CASSEGQGGGGPQHF. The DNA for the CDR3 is TGTGCCAGCAGTGAAGGACAGGGAGGGGGCGGGCCCCAGCATTTT.

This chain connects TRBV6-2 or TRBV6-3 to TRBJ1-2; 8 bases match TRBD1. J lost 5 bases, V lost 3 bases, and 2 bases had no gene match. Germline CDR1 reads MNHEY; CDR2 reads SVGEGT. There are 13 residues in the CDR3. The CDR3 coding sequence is TGTGCCAGCAGTTATGACAGGGGTTATGGCTACACCTTC. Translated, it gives CASSYDRGYGYTF.

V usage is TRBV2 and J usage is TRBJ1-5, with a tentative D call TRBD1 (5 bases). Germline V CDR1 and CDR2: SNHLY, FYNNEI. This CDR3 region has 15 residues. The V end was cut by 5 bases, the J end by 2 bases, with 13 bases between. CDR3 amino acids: CASSLAGGGNQPQHF. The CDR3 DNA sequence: TGTGCCAGCAGTCTCGCGGGAGGGGGCAATCAGCCCCAGCATTTT.

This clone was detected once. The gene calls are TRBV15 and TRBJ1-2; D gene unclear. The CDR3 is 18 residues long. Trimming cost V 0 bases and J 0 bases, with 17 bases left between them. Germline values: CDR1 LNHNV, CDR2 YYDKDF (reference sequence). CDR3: CATSRDGVGLGANYGYTF. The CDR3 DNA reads TGTGCCACCAGCAGAGATGGGGTAGGGCTAGGTGCTAACTATGGCTACACCTTC.